One sample yielded the 14 T cell receptor beta chains listed below, sequenced in a study of blood T cell repertoires in COVID-19. Some clones are missing from TCRdb's copy, which holds only in-frame ones; the method was immunoSEQ multiplex PCR. The sample shows 50,000 to 65,000 clones, 84% of them seen only once. The sample comprised peripheral blood. The receptors here all came from a man aged 55 to 70 with COVID-19, enrolled during active disease.

The chain is built from TRBV7-9 and TRBJ2-3; 8 bases line up with TRBD2. The CDR3 is made up of 18 amino acids. V was clipped by 5 bases and J by 2 bases; unmatched bases: 15. Germline V gives CDR1 SEHNR, CDR2 FQNEAQ (reference sequence). The CDR3 region has the DNA TGTGCCAGCAGCCCACACCCCCGAAATAGCGGGAACACAGATACGCAGTATTTT. Translating gives CASSPHPRNSGNTDTQYF.

The chain joins TRBV6-5 to TRBJ1-3; D gene unclear. CDR3 length: 13 amino acids. Trimming removed 4 bases from V and 4 bases from J, with 8 bases in between. Germline V gene data show CDR1 as MNHEY and CDR2 as SVGAGI. The CDR3 protein is CASSSTTGNTIYF. The CDR3 DNA is TGTGCCAGCAGTTCAACTACCGGAAACACCATATATTTT.

The chain carries TRBV7-9 and TRBJ1-3, with 9 bases that match TRBD1. V lost 4 bases and J lost 4; bases outside the gene matches: 5. The CDR3 extends over 15 amino acids. Germline V gene data show CDR1 as SEHNR and CDR2 as FQNEAQ (reference sequence). The CDR3 loop is CASSSQGASGNTIYF. The CDR3 nucleotides are TGTGCCAGCAGCTCACAGGGGGCCTCGGGAAACACCATATATTTT.

This clone has a handful of counts. The rearrangement links TRBV9 to TRBJ2-3; 9 nucleotides agree with TRBD2. J gave up 2 bases and V 4 bases, and 14 bases lay outside the gene matches. This CDR3 region has 18 residues. Germline loops: CDR1 SGDLS, CDR2 YYNGEE. CDR3 sequence: CASSPIGSGGLLTDTQYF. Here the CDR3 DNA reads TGTGCCAGCAGCCCCATCGGTAGCGGGGGCCTACTCACAGATACGCAGTATTTT.

V and J are TRBV3-1 (or the pseudogene TRBV3-2) and TRBJ1-2; no clear D. CDR3 length: 16 amino acids. Per the germline V gene, CDR1 is LGHDT and CDR2 is YNNKEL (reference sequence). With 0 bases removed from V and 4 bases from J, the gap between germline ends came to 15 bases. The CDR3 region is CASSQDPNLAGYGYTF. CDR3 sequence (DNA): TGTGCCAGCAGCCAAGATCCCAATCTCGCGGGCTATGGCTACACCTTC.

The rearrangement links TRBV24-1 to TRBJ1-2; no firm D call. CDR3 length: 12 residues. V was pared by 7 bases and J by 3 bases, with 8 bases between. Germline loops: CDR1 KGHDR, CDR2 SFDVKD. The CDR3 DNA reads as TGTGCCACCAGAGACGGAGACTATGGCTACACCTTC. This sequence encodes CATRDGDYGYTF.

The chain is built from TRBV6-6 and TRBJ2-7; 9 nucleotides match TRBD2. Germline V gene sequence: CDR1 MNHNY, CDR2 SVGAGI (reference sequence). Trimming cost V 8 bases and J 4 bases; bases outside gene matches: 9. There are 14 residues in the CDR3. The CDR3 region has the DNA TGTGCCAGCGCCAGTAGCGGGAGCTCTTACGAGCAGTACTTC. Its protein product is CASASSGSSYEQYF.

The count of this clone is one. The gene calls are TRBV30 and TRBJ1-5, with D possibly TRBD1 on 5 matching bases. V lost 0 bases, J lost 7 bases, and 10 bases lay in between. CDR1 and CDR2 from the germline V gene are GTSNPN and SVGIG (reference sequence). This CDR3 has 13 residues. The CDR3 DNA is TGTGCCTGGAGTGTAGCGGGACGGCAGCCCCAGCATTTT. This encodes CAWSVAGRQPQHF.

This chain links TRBV24-1 with TRBJ2-5, with no clear D. Germline V CDR1 and CDR2: KGHDR, SFDVKD. The CDR3 runs to 14 residues. V shed 3 bases and J shed 8 bases, with 15 bases lying between them. The CDR3 DNA reads TGTGCCACCAGTGATCCCCTAGTTCAGAACACCCAGTACTTC. Its protein is CATSDPLVQNTQYF.

This chain links TRBV10-2 with TRBJ2-2, with a possible D match to TRBD2 (6 bases). This CDR3 comprises 14 residues. Germline CDR1 is WSHSY and CDR2 is SAAADI. Trimming shortened V by 4 bases and J by 7 bases, and 13 bases separated the two germline ends. The chain's CDR3 is CASSGQEGIGELFF. CDR3 sequence (DNA): TGCGCCAGCAGTGGTCAGGAGGGAATCGGGGAGCTGTTTTTT.

V gene TRBV11-2 combines with J gene TRBJ1-1; D unclear. Trimming removed 5 bases from V and 3 bases from J, with 4 bases in between. Germline CDR1 is SGHAT and CDR2 is FQNNGV. CDR3 size: 11 residues. The CDR3 here is CASSHYTEAFF. The CDR3 nucleotides read TGTGCCAGCAGCCACTACACTGAAGCTTTCTTT.

CDR3 residues: CASSMGEAAYNEQFF. The CDR3 nucleotides are TGTGCCAGCAGCATGGGGGAGGCAGCCTACAATGAGCAGTTCTTC. The chain couples TRBV21-1 to TRBJ2-1; the table's D call, TRBD2, has no DNA check behind it. TRBV21-1 is a pseudogene locus. This CDR3 is 15 amino acids long.

The chain couples TRBV7-2 to TRBJ2-7, with 10 bases aligning to TRBD1. The CDR3 runs to 14 residues. Trimming at V came to 3 bases and at J to 3 bases, leaving 2 bases not matched to a gene. In germline, CDR1 is SGHTA, CDR2 FQGNSA. CDR3 sequence (DNA): TGTGCCAGCAGCTTCGGACAGGGGGGCTACGAGCAGTACTTC. Translation: CASSFGQGGYEQYF.

The chain recombines TRBV24-1 with TRBJ2-1; 9 bases align to TRBD1. V lost 1 base, J lost 2 bases, and 8 bases stayed unmatched. In germline, CDR1 is KGHDR, CDR2 SFDVKD. The CDR3 is 18 residues long. As DNA, the CDR3 is TGTGCCACCAGTGATTTAAAAGGGACAGGGAACCCCTACAATGAGCAGTTCTTC. Protein: CATSDLKGTGNPYNEQFF.